The clone carrying this TCR beta chain was counted many times. Amplification targeted TCR beta CDR3 regions from RNA transcripts. Researchers ran a first-round RT-PCR on the TCR CDR3 using the HTBI primer set. TCRdb re-derived calls from the multiplex PCR reads in MiXCR, one entry per CDR3 protein. The data hold 280,000 or so distinct CDR3 sequences, with 20% to 25% observed a single time. This record comes from a study of T cells in Graves' hyperthyroidism and ophthalmopathy. The CDR3 contains 13 residues. Germline CDR1 is KGHDR and CDR2 is SFDVKD. V was clipped by 8 bases and J by 0 bases, with 9 bases between them. The diagnoses drew upon clinical symptoms, serum thyroxine and TRAb, thyroid ultrasound and orbital computed tomography.

This TCR came from a man aged 40-55 years with Graves' hyperthyroidism that later progressed to Graves' ophthalmopathy. This chain uses TRBV24-1 with TRBJ1-1; possibly TRBD1 for D (5 bases). Input material: blood. DNA of the CDR3: TGTGCCACCATGGGGCTTTTGAACACTGAAGCTTTCTTT. Translation gives CATMGLLNTEAFF.